The sequence of this T cell receptor beta chain was determined in a study of blood T cell repertoires in COVID-19. Study details: COVID-19 samples from acute and convalescent phases originated in the United States, Italy and Spain. In each case, the material was cDNA or gDNA derived from T cells, B-cell-depleted T cells, or PBMCs.

As originally analysed: Estimation of nucleated cell counts relied on the amplification of reference gene primers. Assay used: immunoSEQ multiplex PCR; TCRdb lists only in-frame clones, some missing. For V, J and clone size, that table is used; D and trimming come from the DNA. This sample has roughly 250,000 clones; approximately 91% occur once, and the top ten carry 2% to 2.5%. Germline lookup yields CDR1 GTSNPN and CDR2 SVGIG (reference sequence). This CDR3 region has 13 residues. The V and J ends lost 2 bases and 5 bases, in that order; junction bases with no gene match: 3. The chain joins TRBV30 to TRBJ1-5, with 7 bases that match TRBD1. Input material: peripheral blood. The TCR was taken from a woman aged 40-49 years who had recovered from COVID-19. CDR3 loop: CAWSSGTDQPQHF. CDR3 nucleotides: TGTGCCTGGAGTTCAGGGACAGATCAGCCCCAGCATTTT.